These T cell receptor beta chains were read from a single sample in a study of radiation and T cells in renal cell carcinoma. Method: immunoSEQ multiplex PCR; TCRdb's copy keeps in-frame clones and lacks some. The profile shows some 80,000 clones, 70% to 90% of them singletons. The specimen was blood, collected from a patient whose treatment included radiotherapy and nephrectomy. Every receptor here comes from a woman aged 50 to 65 with renal cell carcinoma. The CDR3 runs from the conserved cysteine through the conserved F or W. The D gene is left open where the match is weak.

TRBD2	TRBV27	TRBJ2-1	TGTGCCAGCAGCCCTAAGACTAGCGGGGACTACAATGAGCAGTTCTTC	CASSPKTSGDYNEQFF
.	TRBV29-1	TRBJ2-2	TGCAGCGTTATCTCAGGGTTAGGCACCGGGGAGCTGTTTTTT	CSVISGLGTGELFF
TRBD1	TRBV5-3	TRBJ1-5	TGTGCCAGAAGCCGAGATAGGGACAGGGACTACGTATTTAGCAATCAGCCCCAGCATTTT	CARSRDRDRDYVFSNQPQHF
.	TRBV6-5	TRBJ2-7	TGTGCCAGCAGTCACGAGAATGCCGCCTACGAGCAGTACTTC	CASSHENAAYEQYF
.	TRBV7-9	TRBJ1-6	TGTGCCAGCAGCTTAGTTAATTCACCCCTCCACTTT	CASSLVNSPLHF
.	TRBV6-6	TRBJ2-7	TGTGCCAGCAGTTATGAGGGGGTCTACGAGCAGTACTTC	CASSYEGVYEQYF
.	TRBV27	TRBJ2-7	TGTGCCAGCTCGCCCGGGCCGACGATTTACGAGCAGTACTTC	CASSPGPTIYEQYF
TRBD1	TRBV7-2	TRBJ1-3	TGTGCCAGCAGACAAAGGACAGGGAACTCTGGAAACACCATATATTTT	CASRQRTGNSGNTIYF
TRBD2	TRBV19	TRBJ2-3	TGTGCCAGTAGTATAGAGGCTAGCGGGGTGTCAGATACGCAGTATTTT	CASSIEASGVSDTQYF
.	TRBV4-3	TRBJ2-7	TGCGCCAGCAGCCCTTCCCGGGCAGGGCGGGACGAGCAGTACTTC	CASSPSRAGRDEQYF
TRBD2	TRBV28	TRBJ2-7	TGTGCCAGCAGTCGACGGGAGGCCTCCTACGAGCAGTACTTC	CASSRREASYEQYF
.	TRBV11-3	TRBJ2-3	TGTGCCAGCAGCTTAGATAGGGGCTTGCAGTATTTT	CASSLDRGLQYF
.	TRBV7-2	TRBJ1-4	TGTGCCAGCAGCTTAGAGGGAGGTCTGGGAGAAAAACTGTTTTTT	CASSLEGGLGEKLFF
.	TRBV19	TRBJ1-2	TGTGCCAGTAGTATACTCTCGAGGACAGTTCTTAACTATGGCTACACCTTC	CASSILSRTVLNYGYTF
.	TRBV9	TRBJ1-2	TGTGCCAGCAGCGTAGACCCGAATCGGGGCTACACCTTC	CASSVDPNRGYTF
.	TRBV5-1	TRBJ1-3	TGCGCCAGCAGCTTACAACAGGGAACTGGAAACACCATATATTTT	CASSLQQGTGNTIYF